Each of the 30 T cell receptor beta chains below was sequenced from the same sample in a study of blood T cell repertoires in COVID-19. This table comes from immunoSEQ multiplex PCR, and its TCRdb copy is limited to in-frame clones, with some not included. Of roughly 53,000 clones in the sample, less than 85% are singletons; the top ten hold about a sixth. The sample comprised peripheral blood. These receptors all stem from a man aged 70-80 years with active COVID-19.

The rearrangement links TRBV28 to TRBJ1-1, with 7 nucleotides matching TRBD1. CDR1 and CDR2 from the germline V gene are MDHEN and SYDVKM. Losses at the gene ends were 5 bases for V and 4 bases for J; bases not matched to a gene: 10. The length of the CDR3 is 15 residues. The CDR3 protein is CASSPRKGASTEAFF. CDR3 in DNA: TGTGCCAGCAGTCCCCGTAAGGGGGCGTCCACTGAAGCTTTCTTT.

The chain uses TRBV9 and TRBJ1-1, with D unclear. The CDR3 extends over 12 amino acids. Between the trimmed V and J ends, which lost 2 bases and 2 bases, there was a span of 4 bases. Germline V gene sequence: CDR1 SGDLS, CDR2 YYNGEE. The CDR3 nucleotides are TGTGCCAGCAGCGTCCAAAACACTGAAGCTTTCTTT. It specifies CASSVQNTEAFF.

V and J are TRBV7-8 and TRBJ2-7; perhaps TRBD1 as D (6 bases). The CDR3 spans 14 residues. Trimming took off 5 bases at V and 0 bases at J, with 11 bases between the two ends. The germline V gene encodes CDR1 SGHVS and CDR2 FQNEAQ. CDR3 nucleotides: TGTGCCAGCAGCGGTTACAGGGCCTCCTACGAGCAGTACTTC. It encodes CASSGYRASYEQYF. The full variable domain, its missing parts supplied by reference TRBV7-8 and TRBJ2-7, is GAGVSQSPRYKVAKRGQDVALRCDPISGHVSLFWYQQALGQGPEFLTYFQNEAQLDKSGLPSDRFFAERPEGSVSTLKIQRTQQEDSAVYLCASSGYRASYEQYFGPGTRLTVT.

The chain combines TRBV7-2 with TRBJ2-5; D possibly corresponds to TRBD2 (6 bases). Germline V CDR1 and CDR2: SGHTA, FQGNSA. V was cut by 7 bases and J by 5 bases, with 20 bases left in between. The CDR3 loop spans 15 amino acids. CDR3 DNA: TGTGCCAGCACCCGGGAGTCCAACCGTCGGGAGACCCAGTACTTC. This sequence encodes CASTRESNRRETQYF. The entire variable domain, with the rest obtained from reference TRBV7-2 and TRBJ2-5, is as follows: GAGVSQSPSNKVTEKGKDVELRCDPISGHTALYWYRQSLGQGLEFLIYFQGNSAPDKSGLPSDRFSAERTGGSVSTLTIQRTQQEDSAVYLCASTRESNRRETQYFGPGTRLLVL.

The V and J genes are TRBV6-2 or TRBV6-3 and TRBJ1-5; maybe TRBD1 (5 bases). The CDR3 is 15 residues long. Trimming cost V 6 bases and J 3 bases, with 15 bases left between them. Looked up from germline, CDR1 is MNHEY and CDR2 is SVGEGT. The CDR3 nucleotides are TGTGCCAGCAGCGCCGCGGGGGGATACAATCAGCCCCAGCATTTT. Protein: CASSAAGGYNQPQHF.

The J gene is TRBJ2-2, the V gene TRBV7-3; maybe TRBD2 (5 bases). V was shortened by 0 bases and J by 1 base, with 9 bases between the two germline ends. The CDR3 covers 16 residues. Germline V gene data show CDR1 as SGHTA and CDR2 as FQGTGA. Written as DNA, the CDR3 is TGTGCCAGCAGCTTAACGAAAGCGGTGAACACCGGGGAGCTGTTTTTT. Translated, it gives CASSLTKAVNTGELFF.

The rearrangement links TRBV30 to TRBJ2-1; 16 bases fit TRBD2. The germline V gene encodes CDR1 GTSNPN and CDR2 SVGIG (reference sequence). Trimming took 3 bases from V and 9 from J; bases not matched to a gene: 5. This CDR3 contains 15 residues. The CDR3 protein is CAWSPGLAGGGEQFF. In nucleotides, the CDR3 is TGTGCCTGGAGCCCGGGACTAGCGGGAGGGGGTGAGCAGTTCTTC.

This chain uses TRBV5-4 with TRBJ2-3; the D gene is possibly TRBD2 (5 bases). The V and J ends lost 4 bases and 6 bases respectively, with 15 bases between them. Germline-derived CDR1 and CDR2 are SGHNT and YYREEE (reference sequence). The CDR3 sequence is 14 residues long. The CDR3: CASSPSPGPDTQYF. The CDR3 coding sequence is TGTGCCAGCAGCCCTAGCCCCGGCCCCGATACGCAGTATTTT.

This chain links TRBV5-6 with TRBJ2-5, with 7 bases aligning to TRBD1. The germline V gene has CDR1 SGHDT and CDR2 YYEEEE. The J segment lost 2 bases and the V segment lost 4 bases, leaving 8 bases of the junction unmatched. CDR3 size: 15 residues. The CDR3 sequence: CASSPPGTVQETQYF. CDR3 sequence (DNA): TGTGCCAGCAGCCCGCCCGGGACAGTACAAGAGACCCAGTACTTC.

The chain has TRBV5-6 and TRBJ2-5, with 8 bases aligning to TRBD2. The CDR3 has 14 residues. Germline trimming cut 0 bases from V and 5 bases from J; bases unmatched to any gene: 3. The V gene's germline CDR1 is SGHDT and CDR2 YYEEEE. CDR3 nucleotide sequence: TGTGCCAGCAGCTTGGGAGCGGGAGTGGAGACCCAGTACTTC. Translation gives CASSLGAGVETQYF.

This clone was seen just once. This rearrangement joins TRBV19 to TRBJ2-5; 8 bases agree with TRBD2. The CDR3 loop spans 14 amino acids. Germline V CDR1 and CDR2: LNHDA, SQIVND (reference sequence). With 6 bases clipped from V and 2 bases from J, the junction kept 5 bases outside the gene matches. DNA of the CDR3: TGTGCCAGTAGGTCGGGAGGGGGACAAGAGACCCAGTACTTC. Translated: CASRSGGGQETQYF. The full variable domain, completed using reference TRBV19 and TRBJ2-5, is DGGITQSPKYLFRKEGQNVTLSCEQNLNHDAMYWYRQDPGQGLRLIYYSQIVNDFQKGDIAEGYSVSREKKESFPLTVTSAQKNPTAFYLCASRSGGGQETQYFGPGTRLLVL.

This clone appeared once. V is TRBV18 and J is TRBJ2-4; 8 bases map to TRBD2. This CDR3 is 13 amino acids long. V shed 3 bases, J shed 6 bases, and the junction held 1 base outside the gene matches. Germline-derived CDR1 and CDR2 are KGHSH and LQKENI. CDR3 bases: TGTGCCAGCTCACCCGGACTAGCAAACATTCAGTACTTC. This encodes CASSPGLANIQYF. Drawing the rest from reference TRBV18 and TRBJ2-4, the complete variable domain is NAGVMQNPRHLVRRRGQEARLRCSPMKGHSHVYWYRQLPEEGLKFMVYLQKENIIDESGMPKERFSAEFPKEGPSILRIQQVVRGDSAAYFCASSPGLANIQYFGAGTRLSVL.

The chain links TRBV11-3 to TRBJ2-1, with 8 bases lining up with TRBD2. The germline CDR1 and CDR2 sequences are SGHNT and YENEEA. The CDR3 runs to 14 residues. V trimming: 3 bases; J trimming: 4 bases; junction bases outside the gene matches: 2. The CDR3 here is CASSFGGAYNEQFF. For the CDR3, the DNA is TGTGCCAGCAGCTTCGGGGGGGCTTACAATGAGCAGTTCTTC.

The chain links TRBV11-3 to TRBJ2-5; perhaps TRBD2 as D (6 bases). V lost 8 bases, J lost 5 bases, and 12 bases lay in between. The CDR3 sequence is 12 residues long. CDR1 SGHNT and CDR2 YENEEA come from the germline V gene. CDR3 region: CASGRAGETQYF. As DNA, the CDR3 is TGTGCCAGCGGGCGGGCGGGGGAGACCCAGTACTTC.

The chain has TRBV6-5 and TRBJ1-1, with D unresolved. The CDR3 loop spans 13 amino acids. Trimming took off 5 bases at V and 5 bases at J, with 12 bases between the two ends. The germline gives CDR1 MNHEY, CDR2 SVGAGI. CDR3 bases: TGTGCCAGCAGTCTCGTCGAGGGTACTGAAGCTTTCTTT. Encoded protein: CASSLVEGTEAFF.

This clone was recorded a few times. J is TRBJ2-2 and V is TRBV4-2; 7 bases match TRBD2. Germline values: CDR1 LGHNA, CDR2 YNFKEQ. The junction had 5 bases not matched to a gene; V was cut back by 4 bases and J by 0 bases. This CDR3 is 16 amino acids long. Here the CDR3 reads CASSPAGTTNTGELFF. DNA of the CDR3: TGTGCCAGCAGCCCTGCCGGGACTACGAACACCGGGGAGCTGTTTTTT.

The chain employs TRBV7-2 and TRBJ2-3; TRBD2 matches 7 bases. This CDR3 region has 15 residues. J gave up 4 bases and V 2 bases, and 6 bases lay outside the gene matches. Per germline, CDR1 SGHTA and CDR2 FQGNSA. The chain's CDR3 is CASSLYGGSADTQYF. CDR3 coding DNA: TGTGCCAGCAGCTTATATGGCGGGAGCGCAGATACGCAGTATTTT.

This CDR3 is CASSLMDSYNSPLHF. In nucleotides, the CDR3 is TGTGCCAGCAGCTTGATGGACAGCTATAATTCACCCCTCCACTTT. The chain uses TRBV7-8 and TRBJ1-6; tentatively, D is TRBD1 (6 bases). Germline assignment: CDR1 SGHVS and CDR2 FQNEAQ. The germline V and J ends were trimmed by 3 bases and 3 bases, with 9 bases remaining between them. The CDR3 runs to 15 residues.

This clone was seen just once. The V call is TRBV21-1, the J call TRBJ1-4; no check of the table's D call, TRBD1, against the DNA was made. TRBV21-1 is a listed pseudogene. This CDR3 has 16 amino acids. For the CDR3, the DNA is TGTGCCAGCAATCTATCCCCGACAGCAACTAATGAAAAACTGTTTTTT. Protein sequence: CASNLSPTATNEKLFF.

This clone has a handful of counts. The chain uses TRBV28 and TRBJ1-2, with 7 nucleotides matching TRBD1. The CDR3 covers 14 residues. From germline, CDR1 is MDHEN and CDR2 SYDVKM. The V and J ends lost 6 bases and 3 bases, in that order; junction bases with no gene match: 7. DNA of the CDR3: TGTGCCAGCAGCTCGGGACAGTTCTACTATGGCTACACCTTC. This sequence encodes CASSSGQFYYGYTF.

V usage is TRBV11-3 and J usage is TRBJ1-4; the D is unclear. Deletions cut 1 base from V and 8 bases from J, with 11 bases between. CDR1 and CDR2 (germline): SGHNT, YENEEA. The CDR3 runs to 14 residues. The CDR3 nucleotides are TGTGCCAGCAGCTTAGCCACCCAGTGGGAAAAACTGTTTTTT. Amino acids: CASSLATQWEKLFF.

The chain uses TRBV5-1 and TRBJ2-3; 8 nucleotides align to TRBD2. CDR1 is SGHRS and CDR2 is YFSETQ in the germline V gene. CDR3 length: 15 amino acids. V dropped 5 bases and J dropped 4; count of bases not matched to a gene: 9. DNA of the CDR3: TGCGCCAGCAGAATCACGGGAGGGCCATCAGATACGCAGTATTTT. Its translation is CASRITGGPSDTQYF.

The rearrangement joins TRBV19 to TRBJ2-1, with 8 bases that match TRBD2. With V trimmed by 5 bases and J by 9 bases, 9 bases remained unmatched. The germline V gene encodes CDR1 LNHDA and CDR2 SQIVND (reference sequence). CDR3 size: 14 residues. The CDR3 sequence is CASSLPGGVGEQFF. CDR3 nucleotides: TGTGCCAGTAGTCTTCCCGGGGGGGTGGGTGAGCAGTTCTTC.

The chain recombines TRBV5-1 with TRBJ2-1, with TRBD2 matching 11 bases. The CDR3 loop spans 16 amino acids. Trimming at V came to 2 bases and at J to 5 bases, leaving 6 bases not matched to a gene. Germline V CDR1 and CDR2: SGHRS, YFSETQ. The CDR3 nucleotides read TGCGCCAGCAGCTTTATGCTAGCGGGAGGAAACAATGAGCAGTTCTTC. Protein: CASSFMLAGGNNEQFF.

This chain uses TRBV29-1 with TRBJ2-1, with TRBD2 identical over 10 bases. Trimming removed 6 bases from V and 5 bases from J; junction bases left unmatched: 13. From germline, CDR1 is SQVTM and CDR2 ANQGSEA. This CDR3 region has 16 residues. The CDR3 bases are TGCAGCGTGAGGGGTTCCGGGACTAGCGATGACAATGAGCAGTTCTTC. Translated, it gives CSVRGSGTSDDNEQFF.

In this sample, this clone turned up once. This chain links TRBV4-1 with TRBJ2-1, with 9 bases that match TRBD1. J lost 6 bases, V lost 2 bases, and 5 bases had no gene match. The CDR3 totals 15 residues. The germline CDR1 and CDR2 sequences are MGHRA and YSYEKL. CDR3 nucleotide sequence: TGCGCCAGCAGCCAACCGGGACAGGGTGCCAATGAGCAGTTCTTC. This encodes CASSQPGQGANEQFF.

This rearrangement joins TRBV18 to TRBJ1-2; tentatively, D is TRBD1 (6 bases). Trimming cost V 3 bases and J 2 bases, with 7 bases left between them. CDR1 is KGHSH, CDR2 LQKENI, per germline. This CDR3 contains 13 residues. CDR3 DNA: TGTGCCAGCTCACCGGGGGCCAACTATGGCTACACCTTC. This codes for CASSPGANYGYTF.

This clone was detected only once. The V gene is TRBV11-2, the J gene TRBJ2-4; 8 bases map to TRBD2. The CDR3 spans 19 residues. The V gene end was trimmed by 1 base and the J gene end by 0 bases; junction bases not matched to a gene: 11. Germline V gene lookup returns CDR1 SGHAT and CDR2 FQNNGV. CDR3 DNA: TGTGCCAGCAGCTTAGGCGAGGGTAGCGGGATACTAGCCAAAAACATTCAGTACTTC. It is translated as CASSLGEGSGILAKNIQYF.

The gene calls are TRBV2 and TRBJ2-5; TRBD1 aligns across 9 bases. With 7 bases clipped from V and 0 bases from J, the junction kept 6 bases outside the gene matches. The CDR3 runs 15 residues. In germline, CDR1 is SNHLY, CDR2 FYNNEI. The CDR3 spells CASKDRGTYQETQYF. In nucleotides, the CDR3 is TGTGCCAGCAAGGACAGGGGAACGTACCAAGAGACCCAGTACTTC.

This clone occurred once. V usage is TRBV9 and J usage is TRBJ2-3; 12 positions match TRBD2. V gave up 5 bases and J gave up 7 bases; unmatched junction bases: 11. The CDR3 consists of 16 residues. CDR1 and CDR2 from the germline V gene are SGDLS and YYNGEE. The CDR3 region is CASSLGLAGLMNTQYF. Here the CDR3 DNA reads TGTGCCAGCAGTCTGGGACTAGCGGGCCTAATGAATACGCAGTATTTT.